This T cell receptor (beta chain) derives from a study of radiotherapy plus CTLA-4 blockade in lung cancer. Study-level information: Patients showed objective responses in 18% of cases, and disease control was achieved by 31%. Study conclusions and caveats: The study found tumor-derived TCR clones expanded in blood after radiotherapy plus ipilimumab.

To note about this clone: The antigen remains undetermined.

TCRdb's table, derived via immunoSEQ multiplex PCR, lists solely in-frame clones and lacks some. The table shows about 60,000 clones, with around four fifths occurring only once. CTLA-4 blockade with ipilimumab, together with focal radiation, was given to patients with chemo-refractory metastatic non-small-cell lung cancer. This CDR3 is 16 amino acids long. Deletions cut 4 bases from V and 1 base from J, with 15 bases between. CDR1 is SEHNR and CDR2 is FQNEAQ in the germline V gene (reference sequence). V gene TRBV7-9 combines with J gene TRBJ2-3; possible D gene TRBD1, 5 bases. This sample comprised peripheral blood, obtained from a patient treated with radiotherapy plus ipilimumab. The receptor was isolated from a human donor with non-small cell lung cancer who had a partial response to radiotherapy plus ipilimumab. CDR3 region: CASSSLQGSRTDTQYF. Written as DNA, the CDR3 is TGTGCCAGCAGCTCCCTGCAGGGTTCCCGCACAGATACGCAGTATTTT. The whole variable domain, remainder taken from reference TRBV7-9 and TRBJ2-3, is DTGVSQNPRHKITKRGQNVTFRCDPISEHNRLYWYRQTLGQGPEFLTYFQNEAQLEKSRLLSDRFSAERPKGSFSTLEIQRTEQGDSAMYLCASSSLQGSRTDTQYFGPGTRLTVL.